This T cell receptor beta chain derives from a study of shared clonotypes between healthy human individuals. In the study overall: Three plates each covered CD4 naive and memory; CD8 naive two, CD8 memory one. Study-wide findings and caveats: Naive CD4 clonotypes were shared across several donors at 5% to 6%.

The donors, all of them Caucasian adults, lived in Nashville, Tennessee. To note about this clone: The antigen is unknown.

The repertoire was sequenced with immunoSEQ multiplex PCR; TCRdb's copy has only in-frame clones and lacks some. Among more than 80,000 clones listed, 65% to 70% were seen once. Germline CDR1 and CDR2: SGHVS and FQNEAQ. J gave up 4 bases and V 5 bases, and 9 bases lay outside the gene matches. The CDR3 contains 15 residues. The chain combines TRBV7-8 with TRBJ2-7, with TRBD1 matching 9 bases. This clonotype was obtained from a man aged 30 to 45 in good health. The sequenced material came from memory CD8+ T cells sorted from blood. The sample's subset: CD45RO+ cells pooled with CCR7-negative TemRA cells. CDR3 residues: CASSVSPGTGYEQYF. CDR3 coding DNA: TGTGCCAGCAGCGTTTCCCCCGGGACAGGGTACGAGCAGTACTTC.